The clone carrying this TCR beta chain was seen ten or more times. TCR beta CDR3 regions were amplified from RNA. Primed by the HTBI set, a first-round RT-PCR was run on the TCR CDR3. TCRdb re-derived calls from the multiplex PCR reads in MiXCR, one entry per CDR3 protein. The table includes under 400,000 distinct CDR3 sequences, 15% detected once. The V end was cut by 11 bases, the J end by 5 bases, with 14 bases between. Germline assignment: CDR1 SNHLY and CDR2 FYNNEI. The CDR3 runs to 12 residues. This entry belongs to a study of T cells in Graves' hyperthyroidism and ophthalmopathy. Out of 10 ml of fresh peripheral blood came the PBMCs.

Sample: blood. This clonotype was sampled from a woman aged 60-70 years with Graves' ophthalmopathy. V is TRBV2 and J is TRBJ2-3; TRBD2 is a possible D gene (6 bases). The CDR3 DNA follows: TGTGCCGGTGGGGGAGCGGGAGATACGCAGTATTTT. Protein product: CAGGGAGDTQYF.